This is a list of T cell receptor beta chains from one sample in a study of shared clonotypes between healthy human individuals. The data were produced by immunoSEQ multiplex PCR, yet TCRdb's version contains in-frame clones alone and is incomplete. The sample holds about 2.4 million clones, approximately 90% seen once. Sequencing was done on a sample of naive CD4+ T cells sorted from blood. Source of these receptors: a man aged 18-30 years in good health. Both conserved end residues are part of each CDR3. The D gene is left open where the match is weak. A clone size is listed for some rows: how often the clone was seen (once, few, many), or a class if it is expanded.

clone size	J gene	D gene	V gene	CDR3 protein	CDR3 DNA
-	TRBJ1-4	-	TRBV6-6	CASSYGSRTTNEKLFF	TGTGCCAGCAGCTATGGGTCTCGGACAACTAATGAAAAACTGTTTTTT
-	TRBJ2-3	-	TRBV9	CASSARRTTDTQYF	TGTGCCAGCAGCGCAAGGAGGACCACAGATACGCAGTATTTT
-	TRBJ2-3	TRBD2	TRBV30	CAWINTSGGSTDTQYF	TGTGCCTGGATAAATACTAGCGGGGGGAGCACAGATACGCAGTATTTT
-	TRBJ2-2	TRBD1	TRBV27	CASSIGTGYTGELFF	TGTGCCAGCAGTATCGGGACAGGATACACCGGGGAGCTGTTTTTT
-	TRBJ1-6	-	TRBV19	CASTDQGGRGSPLHF	TGTGCCAGTACTGATCAGGGAGGCAGGGGTTCACCCCTCCACTTT
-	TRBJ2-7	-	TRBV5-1	CASSLVQGREQYF	TGCGCCAGCAGCTTGGTTCAGGGAAGGGAGCAGTACTTC
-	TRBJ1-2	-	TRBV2	CASSAHYGYTF	TGTGCCAGCAGTGCCCACTATGGCTACACCTTC
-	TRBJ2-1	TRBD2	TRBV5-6	CASSYLLAGVGNEQFF	TGTGCCAGCAGCTATCTTCTAGCGGGAGTGGGTAATGAGCAGTTCTTC
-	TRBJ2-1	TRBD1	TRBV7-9	CASSFPMGTGDNEQFF	TGTGCCAGCAGCTTCCCTATGGGGACAGGAGACAATGAGCAGTTCTTC
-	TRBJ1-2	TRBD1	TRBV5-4	CASSLLGQGALYGYTF	TGTGCCAGCAGCTTGTTGGGGCAGGGGGCGCTTTATGGCTACACCTTC
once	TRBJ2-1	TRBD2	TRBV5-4	CASSGGTGGSYNEQFF	TGTGCCAGCAGCGGGGGTACGGGGGGATCCTACAATGAGCAGTTCTTC
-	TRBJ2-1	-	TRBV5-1	CASSWDLSSYNEQFF	TGCGCCAGCAGCTGGGACCTAAGCTCCTACAATGAGCAGTTCTTC
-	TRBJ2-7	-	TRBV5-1	CASSATSPRYEQYF	TGCGCCAGCAGCGCGACAAGCCCTAGGTACGAGCAGTACTTC
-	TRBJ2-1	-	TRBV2	CASREIYNEQFF	TGTGCCAGCAGGGAGATATACAATGAGCAGTTCTTC
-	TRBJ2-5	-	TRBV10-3	CAISESLETQYF	TGTGCCATCAGTGAGTCTTTAGAGACCCAGTACTTC
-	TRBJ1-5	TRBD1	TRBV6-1	CASSDGGLGGSPQHF	TGTGCCAGCAGTGATGGGGGTCTAGGGGGCTCGCCCCAGCATTTT
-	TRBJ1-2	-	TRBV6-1	CASSGGGYYGYTF	TGTGCCAGCAGCGGGGGGGGATATTATGGCTACACCTTC
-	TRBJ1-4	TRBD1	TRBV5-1	CASSPGQGEEKLFF	TGCGCCAGCAGCCCCGGACAGGGAGAGGAAAAACTGTTTTTT
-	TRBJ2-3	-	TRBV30	CAWSLGDRITDTQYF	TGTGCCTGGAGTTTGGGGGACCGAATCACAGATACGCAGTATTTT
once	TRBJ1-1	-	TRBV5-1	CASSLLPGMNTEAFF	TGCGCCAGCAGCTTGCTCCCAGGTATGAACACTGAAGCTTTCTTT
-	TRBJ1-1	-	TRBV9	CASSVEFRGEAFF	TGTGCCAGCAGCGTAGAATTCCGGGGGGAAGCTTTCTTT
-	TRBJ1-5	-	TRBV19	CASSEIERISNQPQHF	TGTGCCAGTAGTGAAATTGAACGTATAAGCAATCAGCCCCAGCATTTT
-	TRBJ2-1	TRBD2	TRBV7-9	CASSPAGVNEQFF	TGTGCCAGCAGCCCTGCGGGGGTCAATGAGCAGTTCTTC
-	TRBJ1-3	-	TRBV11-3	CASSLDGGDTIYF	TGTGCCAGCAGCTTAGATGGGGGGGACACCATATATTTT
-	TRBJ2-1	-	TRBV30	CAWKVARYNEQFF	TGTGCCTGGAAAGTAGCGCGCTACAATGAGCAGTTCTTC
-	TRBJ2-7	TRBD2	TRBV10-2	CASRTSGGSYEQYF	TGCGCCAGCAGGACTAGCGGTGGCTCCTACGAGCAGTACTTC
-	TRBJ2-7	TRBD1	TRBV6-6	CASSYSGQGNYEQYF	TGTGCCAGCAGTTACTCGGGACAGGGGAACTACGAGCAGTACTTC
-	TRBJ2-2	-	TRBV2	CASSDSSNTGELFF	TGTGCCAGCAGTGACTCCTCCAACACCGGGGAGCTGTTTTTT
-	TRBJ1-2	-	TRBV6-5	CASRGESLGNYGYTF	TGTGCCAGCAGGGGTGAGAGTCTGGGCAACTATGGCTACACCTTC